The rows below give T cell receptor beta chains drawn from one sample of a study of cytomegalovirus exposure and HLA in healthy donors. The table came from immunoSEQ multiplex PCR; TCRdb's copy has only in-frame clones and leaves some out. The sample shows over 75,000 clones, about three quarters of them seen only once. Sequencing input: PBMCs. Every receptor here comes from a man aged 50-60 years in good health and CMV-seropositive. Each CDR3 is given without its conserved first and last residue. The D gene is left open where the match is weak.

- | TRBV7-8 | ASSPPGAASQETQY
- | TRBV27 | ASPGAGGNLGLAQH
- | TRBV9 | ASSVAAGPTYEQY
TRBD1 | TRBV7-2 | ASSLAGQGKGNTIY
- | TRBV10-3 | AISNTGYEQY
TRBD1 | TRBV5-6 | ASGRGQGGLGQPQH
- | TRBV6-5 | ASSYGRYTEAF
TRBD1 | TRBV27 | ASSLVRSLEGASEQF
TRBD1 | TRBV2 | ASSRDSQETQY
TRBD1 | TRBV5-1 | ASSPSGQGYEQY
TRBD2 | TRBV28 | ASSLAHGTSGSQETQY